This T cell receptor beta chain was recovered during a study of shared clonotypes between healthy human individuals. Study background: Each donor had three CD4 naive, three CD4 memory, two CD8 naive and one CD8 memory plate.

In the authors' workflow: ImmunoSEQ supplied junction-only sequences lacking quality scores, so filtering was different. Some clones are missing from TCRdb's copy, which holds only in-frame ones; the method was immunoSEQ multiplex PCR. That table furnishes V, J and clone size, whereas the DNA furnished D and trimming. This sample carries roughly 500,000 clones, about 95% of them seen once, and the ten largest clones take 0.06%. This CDR3 comprises 16 residues. V shed 2 bases, J shed 3 bases, and the junction held 7 bases outside the gene matches. Germline CDR1 and CDR2: LNHDA and SQIVND (reference sequence).

This sequence joins TRBV19 and TRBJ2-3, with TRBD1 identical over 8 bases. Sample: naive CD4+ T cells sorted from blood. Indicated subset: CD45RA+ positively selected. The TCR sequence derives from a woman under 40 in good health. CDR3 protein: CASSIRRGRSTDTQYF. The CDR3 DNA reads TGTGCCAGTAGTATACGCAGGGGGCGTTCGACAGATACGCAGTATTTT.